This is a list of T cell receptor beta chains from one sample in a study of T cells after yellow fever vaccination. One entry per CDR3 protein results from TCRdb running MiXCR on the 5' RACE reads. In the table there are some 200,000 distinct CDR3 sequences, approximately 3.3% of which are singletons. This specimen was CD4+ T cells sorted from PBMCs, taken 10 days after the yellow fever booster vaccination. These receptors were obtained from a man younger than 35 who received the YFV17D yellow fever vaccine. Both conserved end residues are trimmed from each CDR3. Size is omitted from some rows. Given values are once, few, many or a class for expanded clones.

j_call: TRBJ2-5; clone_size: .; v_call: TRBV7-6; cdr3_aa: ASSPTSSGGEETQY
j_call: TRBJ2-2; clone_size: few; v_call: TRBV5-1; cdr3_aa: ASSLDGQTGELF
j_call: TRBJ1-5; clone_size: many; v_call: TRBV3-1; cdr3_aa: ASSQDLNQPQH
j_call: TRBJ2-7; clone_size: .; v_call: TRBV7-9; cdr3_aa: ASSLDRRVSTYEQY
j_call: TRBJ1-2; clone_size: few; v_call: TRBV6-2/TRBV6-3; cdr3_aa: ASSYSPGGLDGYT
j_call: TRBJ2-7; clone_size: many; v_call: TRBV6-5; cdr3_aa: ASSRAGRSSYEQY
j_call: TRBJ2-4; clone_size: many; v_call: TRBV4-1; cdr3_aa: ASSQESIGNIQY
j_call: TRBJ1-1; clone_size: few; v_call: TRBV7-2; cdr3_aa: ATDRVNTEAF
j_call: TRBJ2-2; clone_size: many; v_call: TRBV7-2; cdr3_aa: ASSPQVGSNTGELF
j_call: TRBJ2-3; clone_size: .; v_call: TRBV19; cdr3_aa: ASSIPGQGVTDTQY
j_call: TRBJ2-5; clone_size: .; v_call: TRBV20-1; cdr3_aa: SVCGQGTYQETQY
j_call: TRBJ2-5; clone_size: .; v_call: TRBV5-4; cdr3_aa: ASDGAERETQY
j_call: TRBJ1-4; clone_size: .; v_call: TRBV5-1; cdr3_aa: ASSLAGSGEKLF
j_call: TRBJ2-7; clone_size: .; v_call: TRBV12-3/TRBV12-4; cdr3_aa: ASSPRQDGYEQY
j_call: TRBJ2-7; clone_size: .; v_call: TRBV18; cdr3_aa: ASSKWGQGENEQY
j_call: TRBJ2-3; clone_size: many; v_call: TRBV5-1; cdr3_aa: ASRDRAIADTQY
j_call: TRBJ1-1; clone_size: few; v_call: TRBV21-1; cdr3_aa: ASSKSGRVVSPNTEAF
j_call: TRBJ1-3; clone_size: .; v_call: TRBV7-6; cdr3_aa: ASSLDIQGRNTIY
j_call: TRBJ1-1; clone_size: many; v_call: TRBV5-1; cdr3_aa: ASSFGTGPNTEAF
j_call: TRBJ2-1; clone_size: few; v_call: TRBV5-4; cdr3_aa: ASSSGEPNEQF
j_call: TRBJ2-5; clone_size: .; v_call: TRBV10-3; cdr3_aa: AISPKKGQGRQETQY
j_call: TRBJ2-2; clone_size: .; v_call: TRBV7-2; cdr3_aa: ASRLQGSNTGELF
j_call: TRBJ2-2; clone_size: many; v_call: TRBV4-2; cdr3_aa: ASSQDYRGNTGELF
j_call: TRBJ1-2; clone_size: many; v_call: TRBV3-1; cdr3_aa: ASSQDFRATYT
j_call: TRBJ1-2; clone_size: few; v_call: TRBV7-2; cdr3_aa: ASSPRTGEGGYT
j_call: TRBJ2-2; clone_size: many; v_call: TRBV7-9; cdr3_aa: ASSLVGSNTGELF
j_call: TRBJ2-7; clone_size: many; v_call: TRBV2; cdr3_aa: ASSFDTGSYEQY
j_call: TRBJ1-2; clone_size: few; v_call: TRBV7-9; cdr3_aa: ASSVGTGSYGYT
j_call: TRBJ2-2; clone_size: few; v_call: TRBV5-4; cdr3_aa: ASSSWTGNTGELF
j_call: TRBJ1-2; clone_size: .; v_call: TRBV18; cdr3_aa: ASSPGPTQGYGYT
j_call: TRBJ2-1; clone_size: many; v_call: TRBV2; cdr3_aa: ASRRTGQVSSYNEQF
j_call: TRBJ2-1; clone_size: many; v_call: TRBV7-9; cdr3_aa: ASSYDNEQF
j_call: TRBJ1-1; clone_size: .; v_call: TRBV25-1; cdr3_aa: ASRRQGAYTEAF
j_call: TRBJ1-2; clone_size: few; v_call: TRBV27; cdr3_aa: ASSLRRQLGGYT
j_call: TRBJ1-6; clone_size: .; v_call: TRBV28; cdr3_aa: ASSSPGGGRSPLH
j_call: TRBJ2-5; clone_size: .; v_call: TRBV4-3; cdr3_aa: ASSQGAGIVQETQY
j_call: TRBJ1-1; clone_size: many; v_call: TRBV19; cdr3_aa: ASSIPEADGTEAF
j_call: TRBJ1-6; clone_size: many; v_call: TRBV6-2/TRBV6-3; cdr3_aa: ASSYRRPGNNSPLH
j_call: TRBJ2-3; clone_size: few; v_call: TRBV7-2; cdr3_aa: ASSFRELAGTDTQY